The present entry profiles one TCR beta chain with its context. The record originates from a study of blood T cell repertoires in COVID-19. Study in general: COVID-19 samples, acute and convalescent, were from the United States, Italy and Spain. From T cells, B-cell-depleted T cells, or PBMCs came the material, which was cDNA or gDNA.

The CDR3 spans 15 residues. From germline, CDR1 is SGHTA and CDR2 FQGNSA. Trimming removed 1 base at V and 3 bases at J, with 9 bases between. Authors' methods: Estimation of nucleated cell counts was performed using reference gene primer amplification. Sequencing was performed with immunoSEQ multiplex PCR; in TCRdb, only in-frame clones are kept and a portion is missing. That table supplies the V and J calls and clone size; D and trimming were determined from the DNA. The sample contains about 68,000 clones, about 86% of which appear only once. The TCR sequence derives from a man aged 50 to 60 with acute or convalescent COVID-19. The J gene is TRBJ2-2, the V gene TRBV7-2, with D possibly TRBD2 on 6 matching bases. Sequences were obtained from peripheral blood. CDR3 residues: CASSLVGGYTGELFF. CDR3 DNA sequence: TGTGCCAGCAGCTTAGTGGGGGGATACACCGGGGAGCTGTTTTTT.